Sequencing of this TCR beta chain was carried out in a study of Graves' ophthalmopathy and Graves' hyperthyroidism. The CDR3 runs 14 residues. V was cut by 1 base and J by 3 bases, with 10 bases left in between. Looked up from germline, CDR1 is SGHTA and CDR2 is FQGNSA. This clonotype was recorded at least ten times. RNA served as the template for amplifying TCR beta CDR3 regions. An opening RT-PCR round employed HTBI primers and preceded a second-round multiplex PCR. TCRdb fed the multiplex PCR reads into MiXCR, producing one record per CDR3 protein. In the table there are about 370,000 distinct CDR3 sequences, about a sixth of which are singletons. The diagnosis combined clinical symptoms, thyroxine, TRAb, thyroid ultrasound and orbital computed tomography scans.

The sequence came from an adult woman with stable Graves' hyperthyroidism. This rearrangement joins TRBV7-2 to TRBJ2-7; D is undetermined. The sequencing sample was made of peripheral blood. The CDR3, as DNA: TGTGCCAGCAGCTTAGTCGATACGGGCTACGAGCAGTACTTC. This translates into CASSLVDTGYEQYF.